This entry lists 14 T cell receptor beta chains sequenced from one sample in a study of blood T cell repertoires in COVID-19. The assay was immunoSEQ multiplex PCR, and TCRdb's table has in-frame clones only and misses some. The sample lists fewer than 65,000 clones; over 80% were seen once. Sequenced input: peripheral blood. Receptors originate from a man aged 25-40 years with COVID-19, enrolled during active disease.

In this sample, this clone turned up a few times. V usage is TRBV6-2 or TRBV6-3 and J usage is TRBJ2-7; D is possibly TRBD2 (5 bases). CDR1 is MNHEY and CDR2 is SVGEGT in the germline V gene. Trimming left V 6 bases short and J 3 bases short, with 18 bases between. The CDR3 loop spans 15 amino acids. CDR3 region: CASSDPGLIVYEQYF. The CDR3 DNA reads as TGTGCCAGCAGCGACCCCGGACTGATTGTCTACGAGCAGTACTTC.

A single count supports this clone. CDR3 protein: CASSVSAYNEQFF. Here the CDR3 DNA reads TGTGCCAGCAGCGTATCAGCCTACAATGAGCAGTTCTTC. V is TRBV9 and J is TRBJ2-1, with unresolved D. Per germline, CDR1 SGDLS and CDR2 YYNGEE. The CDR3 runs to 13 residues. Trimming stripped 1 base from V and 2 bases from J, with 4 bases between.

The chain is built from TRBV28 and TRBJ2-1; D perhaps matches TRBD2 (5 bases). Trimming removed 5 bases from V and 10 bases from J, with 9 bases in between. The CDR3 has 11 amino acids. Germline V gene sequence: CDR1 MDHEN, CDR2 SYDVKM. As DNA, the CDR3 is TGTGCCAGCAGTACTAGAAGCGAGCAGTTCTTC. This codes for CASSTRSEQFF.

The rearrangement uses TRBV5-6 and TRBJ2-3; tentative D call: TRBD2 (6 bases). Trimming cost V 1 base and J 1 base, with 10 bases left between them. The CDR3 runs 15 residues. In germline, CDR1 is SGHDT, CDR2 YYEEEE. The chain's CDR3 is CASSLPGGGTDTQYF. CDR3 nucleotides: TGTGCCAGCAGCTTGCCGGGCGGGGGCACAGATACGCAGTATTTT.

The CDR3 spells CASSLRRGHGYTF. The CDR3 region has the DNA TGTGCCAGCAGCTTACGCAGGGGGCATGGCTACACCTTC. V gene TRBV7-2 combines with J gene TRBJ1-2; 8 positions agree with TRBD1. This CDR3 comprises 13 residues. Germline CDR1 SGHTA, CDR2 FQGNSA. The junction had 2 bases not matched to a gene; V was cut back by 2 bases and J by 6 bases.

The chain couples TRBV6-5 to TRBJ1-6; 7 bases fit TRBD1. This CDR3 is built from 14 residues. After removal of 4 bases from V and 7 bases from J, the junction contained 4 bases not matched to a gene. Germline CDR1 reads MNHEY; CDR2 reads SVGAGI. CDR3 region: CASSLGQLNSPLHF. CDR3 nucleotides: TGTGCCAGCAGTTTGGGACAGCTAAATTCACCCCTCCACTTT.

CDR3 bases: TGCGCCAGCAGCTTGTGGGGAGAACAGAACACTGAAGCTTTCTTT. Its translation: CASSLWGEQNTEAFF. This sequence joins TRBV5-1 and TRBJ1-1; D is unclear. V lost 1 base and J lost 1, with 11 bases in between. CDR1 and CDR2 from the germline V gene are SGHRS and YFSETQ. This CDR3 has 15 residues.

CDR3 region: CAISEPEGVRGEETQYF. As DNA, the CDR3 is TGTGCCATCAGTGAGCCTGAAGGGGTGCGGGGAGAAGAGACCCAGTACTTC. The chain carries TRBV10-3 and TRBJ2-5; perhaps TRBD2 as D (6 bases). Looked up from germline, CDR1 is ENHRY and CDR2 is SYGVKD. The CDR3 runs to 17 residues. V was cut by 2 bases and J by 3 bases, with 19 bases left in between.

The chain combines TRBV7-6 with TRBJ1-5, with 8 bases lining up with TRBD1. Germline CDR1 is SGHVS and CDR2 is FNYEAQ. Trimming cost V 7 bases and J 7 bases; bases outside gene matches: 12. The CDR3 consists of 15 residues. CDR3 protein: CASIGPNRGSQPQHF. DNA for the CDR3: TGTGCCAGCATTGGACCGAACAGGGGGTCCCAGCCCCAGCATTTT.

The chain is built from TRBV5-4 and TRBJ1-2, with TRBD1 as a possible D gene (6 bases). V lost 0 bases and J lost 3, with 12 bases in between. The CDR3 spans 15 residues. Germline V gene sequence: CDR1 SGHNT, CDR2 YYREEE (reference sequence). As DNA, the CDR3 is TGTGCCAGCAGCTTGGCAGGGGCAGGGGACTATGGCTACACCTTC. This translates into CASSLAGAGDYGYTF.

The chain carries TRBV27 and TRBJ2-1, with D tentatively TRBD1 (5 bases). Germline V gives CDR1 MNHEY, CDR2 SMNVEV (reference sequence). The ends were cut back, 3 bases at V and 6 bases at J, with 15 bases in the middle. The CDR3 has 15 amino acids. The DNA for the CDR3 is TGTGCCAGCAGTTTGGACACCGGACACGGCAATGAGCAGTTCTTC. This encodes CASSLDTGHGNEQFF.

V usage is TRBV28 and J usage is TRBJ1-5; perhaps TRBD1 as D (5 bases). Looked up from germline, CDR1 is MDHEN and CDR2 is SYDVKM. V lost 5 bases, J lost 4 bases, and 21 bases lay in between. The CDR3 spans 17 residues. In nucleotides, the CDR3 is TGTGCCAGCAGTCTGATAAAGGACACCAGTGGTAATCAGCCCCAGCATTTT. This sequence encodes CASSLIKDTSGNQPQHF.

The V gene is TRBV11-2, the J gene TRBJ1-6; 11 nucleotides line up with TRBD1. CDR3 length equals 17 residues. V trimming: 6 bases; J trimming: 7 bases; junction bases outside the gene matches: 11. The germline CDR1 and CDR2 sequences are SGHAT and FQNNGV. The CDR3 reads CASRSPGQGDSNSPLHF. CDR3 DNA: TGTGCCAGCAGGTCACCGGGACAGGGGGACTCAAATTCACCCCTCCACTTT.

The CDR3, as DNA: TGTGCCAGCAGGACACTAGCGGGAGGCCCTAAGCCCTACGAGCAGTACTTC. Translating it yields CASRTLAGGPKPYEQYF. J is TRBJ2-7 and V is TRBV28; 12 bases map to TRBD2. The CDR3 has 17 amino acids. Per germline, CDR1 MDHEN and CDR2 SYDVKM. J was trimmed by 2 bases and V by 6 bases; bases with no gene match: 11.